The clone carrying this TCR beta chain was recorded a few times. These data are taken from a study of blood T cell repertoires in COVID-19. Measured with immunoSEQ multiplex PCR; TCRdb has only the in-frame clones, and not every one. This table holds 55,000 to 90,000 clones, around 83% found once. The CDR3 length is 13 residues. V lost 1 base, J lost 13 bases, and 9 bases stayed unmatched. CDR1 is SGHVS and CDR2 is FNYEAQ in the germline V gene. Sequenced sample: peripheral blood. The rearrangement uses TRBV7-6 and TRBJ1-1; 7 bases map to TRBD1. This receptor was obtained from a woman aged 80 or over with active or convalescent COVID-19. CDR3 protein: CASSLGLGQFFFF. The DNA of the CDR3 is TGTGCCAGCAGCTTAGGGTTGGGACAGTTTTTTTTCTTT.